The next 25 T cell receptor beta chains were all read from a single sample in a study of vaccination and CD4 T cells after COVID-19. TCRdb ran MiXCR on the PCR reads and lists one entry per CDR3 protein. The sample yields some 21,000 distinct CDR3 sequences, around three fifths seen once. The starting material was CD4+ T cells from blood, obtained before SARS-CoV-2 vaccination. Every receptor here comes from a human donor who had recovered from COVID-19.

This clonotype occurred a few times. The V call is TRBV19, the J call TRBJ1-5; D remains unclear. In germline, CDR1 is LNHDA, CDR2 SQIVND (reference sequence). V gave up 11 bases and J gave up 2 bases, with 22 bases separating them. CDR3 size: 16 residues. The CDR3 region has the DNA TGTGCCGCGTCGGGGAGGGTGGAGGTGGGCAATCAGCCCCAGCATTTT. Translation gives CAASGRVEVGNQPQHF.

This chain joins TRBV20-1 and TRBJ2-3, with D possibly being TRBD2 (7 bases). CDR1 is DFQATT and CDR2 is SNEGSKA in the germline V gene (reference sequence). The CDR3 length is 16 residues. Trimming left V 2 bases short and J 8 bases short, with 23 bases between. The CDR3 DNA reads TGCAGTGCTAGACCTCATGCGGGAGCCCAAGGGGGTACGCAGTATTTT. Amino acids: CSARPHAGAQGGTQYF.

The chain has TRBV15 and TRBJ1-2, with 7 nucleotides matching TRBD1. Germline V lookup: CDR1 LNHNV, CDR2 YYDKDF (reference sequence). V was clipped by 0 bases and J by 0 bases; unmatched bases: 10. CDR3 size: 18 residues. The CDR3, as DNA: TGTGCCACCAGCAGAGATTGGGGGCGACAGGGCGCTAACTATGGCTACACCTTC. Translation gives CATSRDWGRQGANYGYTF.

J is TRBJ2-5 and V is TRBV4-1; D call uncertain. V was clipped by 4 bases and J by 4 bases, with 13 bases between them. Per germline, CDR1 MGHRA and CDR2 YSYEKL. This CDR3 is built from 14 residues. The CDR3 DNA is TGCGCCAGCAGCCGGATGCCGGTTGGAGAGACCCAGTACTTC. It specifies CASSRMPVGETQYF.

This clonotype was observed a handful of times. This rearrangement joins TRBV15 to TRBJ2-4; possible D gene TRBD2, 6 bases. CDR3 length equals 15 residues. V shed 0 bases and J shed 8 bases, with 14 bases lying between them. CDR1 LNHNV and CDR2 YYDKDF come from the germline V gene (reference sequence). The CDR3 loop reads CATSRELFPGDIQYF. CDR3 in DNA: TGTGCCACCAGCAGAGAGCTCTTTCCGGGGGACATTCAGTACTTC.

CDR3 loop: CASSRQGALTEAFF. CDR3 bases: TGTGCCAGCAGTCGACAGGGGGCTTTGACTGAAGCTTTCTTT. V usage is TRBV6-2 or TRBV6-3 and J usage is TRBJ1-1; 10 nucleotides agree with TRBD1. V lost 5 bases, J lost 5 bases, and 5 bases stayed unmatched. Germline CDR1 MNHEY, CDR2 SVGEGT. The CDR3 sequence is 14 residues long.

Only a few counts were recorded for this clonotype. The V call is TRBV19, the J call TRBJ1-6; no clear D. Germline CDR1 LNHDA, CDR2 SQIVND (reference sequence). The CDR3 runs to 14 residues. V was clipped by 3 bases and J by 8 bases, with 11 bases between them. For the CDR3, the DNA is TGTGCCAGTAGTATCTTAGGAGGTGATTCACCCCTCCACTTT. Its translation: CASSILGGDSPLHF. Filled out from reference TRBV19 and TRBJ1-6, the complete variable domain reads DGGITQSPKYLFRKEGQNVTLSCEQNLNHDAMYWYRQDPGQGLRLIYYSQIVNDFQKGDIAEGYSVSREKKESFPLTVTSAQKNPTAFYLCASSILGGDSPLHFGNGTRLTVT.

This clonotype was seen a handful of times. V and J are TRBV20-1 and TRBJ1-3, with a tentative D call TRBD1 (6 bases). Per germline, CDR1 DFQATT and CDR2 SNEGSKA (reference sequence). V was trimmed by 6 bases and J by 0 bases, leaving 21 bases between them. The CDR3 runs 17 residues. In nucleotides, the CDR3 is TGCAGTGCCCCTAGTCCCGGGGGCTCAACCTCTGGAAACACCATATATTTT. It specifies CSAPSPGGSTSGNTIYF.

The rearrangement uses TRBV28 and TRBJ1-5, with a tentative D call TRBD1 (5 bases). V gave up 3 bases and J gave up 7 bases, with 16 bases separating them. Looked up from germline, CDR1 is MDHEN and CDR2 is SYDVKM. The CDR3 is 15 residues long. The CDR3 sequence is CASSFGRVAVQPQHF. CDR3 in DNA: TGTGCCAGCAGTTTTGGCAGGGTCGCTGTGCAGCCCCAGCATTTT.

V is TRBV6-1 and J is TRBJ1-1; tentative D call: TRBD1 (5 bases). Germline CDR1 is MNHNS and CDR2 is SASEGT. V shed 7 bases and J shed 0 bases, with 12 bases lying between them. The CDR3 sequence is 14 residues long. The CDR3 spells CASTAGTVNTEAFF. DNA of the CDR3: TGTGCCAGCACCGCGGGGACGGTGAACACTGAAGCTTTCTTT.

The J gene is TRBJ1-6, the V gene TRBV7-3, with D possibly matching TRBD1 (5 bases). Trimming left V 2 bases short and J 10 bases short, with 12 bases between. The CDR3 is 14 residues long. Germline V gene data show CDR1 as SGHTA and CDR2 as FQGTGA. The DNA of the CDR3 is TGTGCCAGCAGCTTACAGGGATCGGGATCACCCCTCCACTTT. It translates to CASSLQGSGSPLHF.

The genes are TRBV27 and TRBJ2-5; 8 nucleotides match TRBD2. The germline V gene has CDR1 MNHEY and CDR2 SMNVEV (reference sequence). CDR3 length: 16 residues. Trimming removed 2 bases from V and 5 bases from J; junction bases left unmatched: 10. The CDR3: CASSLGFAGGRETQYF. DNA of the CDR3: TGTGCCAGCAGTTTAGGTTTCGCGGGGGGCCGGGAGACCCAGTACTTC.

The chain combines TRBV28 with TRBJ2-5, with TRBD2 matching over 10 bases. CDR3 size: 17 residues. Trimming took 3 bases from V and 2 from J; bases not matched to a gene: 9. The germline V gene has CDR1 MDHEN and CDR2 SYDVKM. CDR3 nucleotides: TGTGCCAGCAGTTTGTCTAGCGGGAGAGGCCGGCAAGAGACCCAGTACTTC. Residues: CASSLSSGRGRQETQYF.

The chain links TRBV2 to TRBJ1-2, with D perhaps matching TRBD1 (5 bases). V dropped 5 bases and J dropped 6 bases, with 16 bases sitting between them. The CDR3 spans 14 residues. CDR1 SNHLY and CDR2 FYNNEI come from the germline V gene. The CDR3 nucleotides are TGTGCCAGCAGTCAAGAAGCCGGGGGGAATGGCTACACCTTC. Translated, it gives CASSQEAGGNGYTF.

The CDR3 region is CASSPELGLEQFF. In DNA, the CDR3 is TGTGCCAGCAGCCCCGAACTGGGACTTGAGCAGTTCTTC. The chain employs TRBV7-2 and TRBJ2-1; the D gene is possibly TRBD2 (6 bases). Per the germline V gene, CDR1 is SGHTA and CDR2 is FQGNSA. The CDR3 is 13 amino acids. V shed 5 bases and J shed 9 bases, with 14 bases lying between them.

This rearrangement joins TRBV10-3 to TRBJ2-5, with D perhaps matching TRBD2 (6 bases). Germline V gene sequence: CDR1 ENHRY, CDR2 SYGVKD. The CDR3 sequence is 16 residues long. V was pared by 0 bases and J by 4 bases, with 15 bases between. The CDR3 sequence is CAISESLGARGETQYF. The DNA of the CDR3 is TGTGCCATCAGTGAGTCACTAGGGGCGCGGGGAGAGACCCAGTACTTC.

This sequence joins TRBV28 and TRBJ1-3; D may be TRBD1 (6 bases). Germline V lookup: CDR1 MDHEN, CDR2 SYDVKM. The CDR3 is 15 residues long. V lost 7 bases to trimming and J lost 2 bases, with 15 bases between them. The CDR3 sequence: CASTEGGETGNTIYF. In DNA form, the CDR3 reads TGTGCCAGCACCGAAGGGGGGGAAACTGGAAACACCATATATTTT.

The rearrangement links TRBV4-3 to TRBJ2-5; D is undetermined. Trimming pared 0 bases from V and 5 bases from J, leaving 7 bases between. The V gene's germline CDR1 is LGHNA and CDR2 YSLEER. This CDR3 has 13 amino acids. CDR3 bases: TGCGCCAGCAGCCAAGATAGGAAGGAGACCCAGTACTTC. Protein sequence: CASSQDRKETQYF.

The chain has TRBV20-1 and TRBJ2-7; tentative D call: TRBD2 (6 bases). Germline V gives CDR1 DFQATT, CDR2 SNEGSKA (reference sequence). The CDR3 totals 13 residues. V lost 5 bases and J lost 2, with 13 bases in between. The CDR3 sequence: CSADRDSPYEQYF. CDR3 DNA: TGCAGTGCTGACCGGGACTCCCCCTACGAGCAGTACTTC.

This clonotype was seen a few times. The chain carries TRBV24-1 and TRBJ2-3; possibly TRBD1 or TRBD2 for D (5 bases each). The CDR3 is made up of 13 amino acids. Trimming pared 9 bases from V and 6 bases from J, leaving 15 bases between. Germline values: CDR1 KGHDR, CDR2 SFDVKD. The CDR3, as DNA: TGTGCCACCGGGGACCGGGTTACGGATACGCAGTATTTT. Protein product: CATGDRVTDTQYF.

This clonotype was seen a handful of times. This rearrangement joins TRBV5-1 to TRBJ1-2; TRBD1 agrees at 9 bases. Looked up from germline, CDR1 is SGHRS and CDR2 is YFSETQ. V gave up 4 bases and J gave up 2 bases; unmatched junction bases: 3. The CDR3 totals 14 residues. CDR3 in DNA: TGCGCCAGCAGCCAAACAGGGGGCAACTATGGCTACACCTTC. It translates to CASSQTGGNYGYTF. Full variable domain (rest looked up from reference TRBV5-1 and TRBJ1-2): KAGVTQTPRYLIKTRGQQVTLSCSPISGHRSVSWYQQTPGQGLQFLFEYFSETQRNKGNFPGRFSGRQFSNSRSEMNVSTLELGDSALYLCASSQTGGNYGYTFGSGTRLTVV.

A note on this clonotype: At one end, the junction sequence differs from germline, possibly due to a read error. This chain links TRBV28 with TRBJ1-6; 10 nucleotides match TRBD1. CDR3 size: 14 residues. The germline V gene encodes CDR1 MDHEN and CDR2 SYDVKM. CDR3 sequence (DNA): TGTGCCAGCAGTAGGACAGGGGGTCACTCACCCTTCCACTTT. Protein product: CASSRTGGHSPFHF.

This clonotype was detected only a few times. The V gene is TRBV6-1, the J gene TRBJ2-7; 10 bases fit TRBD1. The junction had 2 bases not matched to a gene; V was cut back by 1 base and J by 2 bases. Germline V CDR1 and CDR2: MNHNS, SASEGT. CDR3 length equals 15 residues. CDR3 protein: CASSEEGTGAYEQYF. The CDR3 DNA sequence: TGTGCCAGCAGTGAAGAGGGGACAGGGGCCTACGAGCAGTACTTC.

The chain couples TRBV28 to TRBJ2-7, with a tentative D call TRBD1 (6 bases). This CDR3 is built from 15 residues. The germline V gene encodes CDR1 MDHEN and CDR2 SYDVKM. Trimming pared 5 bases from V and 2 bases from J, leaving 16 bases between. The CDR3 region is CASSPSDRFPYEQYF. The CDR3 coding sequence is TGTGCCAGCAGTCCCTCTGACAGGTTCCCCTACGAGCAGTACTTC.

The chain has TRBV28 and TRBJ1-6; maybe TRBD1 (6 bases). CDR1 is MDHEN, CDR2 SYDVKM, per germline. This CDR3 spans 14 amino acids. Trimming pared 6 bases from V and 8 bases from J, leaving 14 bases between. The CDR3 region is CASRLDRPYSPLHF. The CDR3 DNA reads as TGTGCCAGCAGATTAGACAGGCCCTATTCACCCCTCCACTTT. Complete variable domain (other parts from reference TRBV28 and TRBJ1-6): DVKVTQSSRYLVKRTGEKVFLECVQDMDHENMFWYRQDPGLGLRLIYFSYDVKMKEKGDIPEGYSVSREKKERFSLILESASTNQTSMYLCASRLDRPYSPLHFGNGTRLTVT.